What follows are 25 T cell receptor beta chains derived from one specimen sequenced in a study of T cell changes during pregnancy in multiple sclerosis. Method: immunoSEQ multiplex PCR; TCRdb's copy keeps in-frame clones and lacks some. The data contain approximately 99,000 clones, approximately 95% of them singletons. The sequenced sample was peripheral blood, obtained after pregnancy. Source of these receptors: a female donor with multiple sclerosis, enrolled in a pregnancy study.

This chain uses TRBV14 with TRBJ2-2; TRBD2 is a possible D gene (6 bases). The CDR3 loop spans 16 amino acids. Looked up from germline, CDR1 is SGHDN and CDR2 is FVKESK. Trimming removed 3 bases at V and 7 bases at J, with 18 bases between. This CDR3 reads CASSHQRRAGSGELFF. Here the CDR3 DNA reads TGTGCCAGCAGCCACCAACGGAGGGCCGGGAGCGGGGAGCTGTTTTTT.

This chain joins TRBV6-4 and TRBJ2-1; D might be TRBD2 (5 bases). The CDR3 runs to 13 residues. The ends were cut back, 5 bases at V and 10 bases at J, with 15 bases in the middle. Germline V CDR1 and CDR2: MRHNA, SNTAGT. CDR3: CASSLFSGLEQFF. Written as DNA, the CDR3 is TGTGCCAGCAGTCTCTTCAGTGGACTGGAGCAGTTCTTC.

This rearrangement joins TRBV19 to TRBJ2-7; 11 positions match TRBD1. V was pared by 5 bases and J by 3 bases, with 6 bases of the junction left unmatched. Germline assignment: CDR1 LNHDA and CDR2 SQIVND (reference sequence). The CDR3 spans 15 residues. The CDR3 here is CASSASGTGGYEQYF. For the CDR3, the DNA is TGTGCCAGTAGTGCCTCCGGGACAGGGGGCTACGAGCAGTACTTC.

The rearrangement uses TRBV2 and TRBJ1-3; D not resolved. The germline V and J ends were trimmed by 7 bases and 10 bases, with 11 bases remaining between them. This CDR3 has 11 amino acids. Per the germline V gene, CDR1 is SNHLY and CDR2 is FYNNEI. The CDR3 bases are TGTGCCAGCACCTCAGAGGCGACCATATATTTT. Translation: CASTSEATIYF.

The CDR3 protein is CATRSSGTTYEQYF. The CDR3 bases are TGTGCCACAAGAAGTAGCGGGACAACCTACGAGCAGTACTTC. This chain connects TRBV27 to TRBJ2-7, with 8 bases matching TRBD2. CDR3 length equals 14 residues. The V gene end was trimmed by 10 bases and the J gene end by 2 bases; junction bases not matched to a gene: 10. CDR1 is MNHEY and CDR2 is SMNVEV in the germline V gene (reference sequence).

This clone was counted between two and nine times. The chain combines TRBV11-2 with TRBJ2-1, with TRBD1 matching over 9 bases. Germline CDR1 is SGHAT and CDR2 is FQNNGV. After removal of 1 base from V and 4 bases from J, the junction contained 8 bases not matched to a gene. CDR3 length: 17 amino acids. The CDR3 protein is CASSLVGGTGHYNEQFF. CDR3 nucleotide sequence: TGTGCCAGCAGCTTAGTAGGCGGGACAGGGCATTACAATGAGCAGTTCTTC.

The chain joins TRBV4-1 to TRBJ1-5; possible D gene TRBD1, 5 bases. The CDR3 loop spans 15 amino acids. The V gene's germline CDR1 is MGHRA and CDR2 YSYEKL. The germline V and J ends were trimmed by 0 bases and 1 base, with 7 bases remaining between them. The CDR3 DNA is TGCGCCAGCAGCCAAGATTCAGGGAGCAATCAGCCCCAGCATTTT. This gives the protein CASSQDSGSNQPQHF.

The V call is TRBV29-1, the J call TRBJ1-4; 7 bases are shared with TRBD1. The V gene's germline CDR1 is SQVTM and CDR2 ANQGSEA. V gave up 7 bases and J gave up 7 bases; unmatched junction bases: 12. The CDR3 loop spans 14 amino acids. Here the CDR3 reads CSAGRARGSEKLFF. In DNA form, the CDR3 reads TGCAGCGCCGGTCGGGCCAGGGGGAGTGAAAAACTGTTTTTT.

The chain carries TRBV19 and TRBJ2-1; D is perhaps TRBD1 (5 bases). Germline loops: CDR1 LNHDA, CDR2 SQIVND (reference sequence). The V and J ends lost 5 bases and 3 bases respectively, with 14 bases between them. The CDR3 is 15 amino acids. Here the CDR3 DNA reads TGTGCCAGTAGTCTCAGTAAGGGGCTCTACAATGAGCAGTTCTTC. Amino acids: CASSLSKGLYNEQFF.

Only one count was recorded for this clone. V and J are TRBV18 and TRBJ2-7, with 13 bases fitting TRBD2. Losses at the gene ends were 2 bases for V and 3 bases for J; bases not matched to a gene: 1. Germline V CDR1 and CDR2: KGHSH, LQKENI. The CDR3 consists of 15 residues. The CDR3 DNA reads as TGTGCCAGCTCACCAACTAGCGGGAGGGTCTACGAGCAGTACTTC. Encoded protein: CASSPTSGRVYEQYF. Based on the CDR3 plus reference TRBV18 and TRBJ2-7, the full variable domain is NAGVMQNPRHLVRRRGQEARLRCSPMKGHSHVYWYRQLPEEGLKFMVYLQKENIIDESGMPKERFSAEFPKEGPSILRIQQVVRGDSAAYFCASSPTSGRVYEQYFGPGTRLTVT.

The CDR3 is CASSYWGGAAQETQYF. Written as DNA, the CDR3 is TGTGCCAGCAGTTACTGGGGGGGAGCGGCCCAAGAGACCCAGTACTTC. The chain employs TRBV6-5 and TRBJ2-5; TRBD2 matches 7 bases. The length of the CDR3 is 16 residues. Trimming at V came to 1 base and at J to 1 base, leaving 6 bases not matched to a gene. In germline, CDR1 is MNHEY, CDR2 SVGAGI.

This chain uses TRBV30 with TRBJ2-3; 10 bases agree with TRBD2. CDR1 and CDR2 from the germline V gene are GTSNPN and SVGIG (reference sequence). V trimming: 2 bases; J trimming: 1 base; junction bases outside the gene matches: 9. The CDR3 consists of 17 residues. The CDR3 coding sequence is TGTGCCTGGAGTCTAGCGGGAGTGCGGGCGGGCACAGATACGCAGTATTTT. This encodes CAWSLAGVRAGTDTQYF.

The chain links TRBV27 to TRBJ2-1, with no clear D. CDR3 length: 14 amino acids. Germline loops: CDR1 MNHEY, CDR2 SMNVEV (reference sequence). Trimming removed 2 bases at V and 9 bases at J, with 14 bases between. The CDR3 protein is CASSLTDLSSEQFF. The DNA of the CDR3 is TGTGCCAGCAGTTTAACCGACTTATCCAGTGAGCAGTTCTTC.

The chain uses TRBV5-1 and TRBJ2-1; 8 bases agree with TRBD2. The CDR3 sequence is 15 residues long. After removal of 4 bases from V and 6 bases from J, the junction contained 9 bases not matched to a gene. The V gene's germline CDR1 is SGHRS and CDR2 YFSETQ. The CDR3 loop is CASSRERERGNEQFF. The CDR3 DNA is TGCGCCAGCAGCAGAGAGCGGGAGAGAGGCAATGAGCAGTTCTTC.

A single count supports this clone. The rearrangement uses TRBV11-1 and TRBJ1-3; D gene uncertain. Trimming stripped 0 bases from V and 0 bases from J, with 15 bases between. This CDR3 has 18 amino acids. Germline V lookup: CDR1 SGHAT, CDR2 FQDESV (reference sequence). CDR3 sequence (DNA): TGTGCCAGCAGCTTAGCACCGGGGATCGAGAGCTCTGGAAACACCATATATTTT. It is translated as CASSLAPGIESSGNTIYF.

The genes are TRBV6-1 and TRBJ1-5; D may be TRBD1 (5 bases). The V gene's germline CDR1 is MNHNS and CDR2 SASEGT. The CDR3 consists of 13 residues. V gave up 1 base and J gave up 11 bases, with 12 bases separating them. CDR3: CASSEGQGLSQHF. CDR3 sequence (DNA): TGTGCCAGCAGTGAAGGTCAGGGCCTGTCCCAGCATTTT.

This rearrangement joins TRBV19 to TRBJ1-3; 7 nucleotides line up with TRBD1. The length of the CDR3 is 14 residues. Losses at the gene ends were 5 bases for V and 4 bases for J; bases not matched to a gene: 5. Germline CDR1 and CDR2: LNHDA and SQIVND (reference sequence). DNA for the CDR3: TGTGCCAGTAGTGTAAGGGGGCCAGGAAACACCATATATTTT. It codes for CASSVRGPGNTIYF. Variable domain in full (rest from reference TRBV19 and TRBJ1-3): DGGITQSPKYLFRKEGQNVTLSCEQNLNHDAMYWYRQDPGQGLRLIYYSQIVNDFQKGDIAEGYSVSREKKESFPLTVTSAQKNPTAFYLCASSVRGPGNTIYFGEGSWLTVV.

CDR3 coding DNA: TGTGCCAGAGTAATTATTCGGGACAGGGTTTTTGGCTACACCTTC. The encoded protein is CARVIIRDRVFGYTF. V and J are TRBV27 and TRBJ1-2, with 9 bases that match TRBD1. Per germline, CDR1 MNHEY and CDR2 SMNVEV (reference sequence). The CDR3 runs 15 residues. Trimming took 9 bases from V and 7 from J; bases not matched to a gene: 15.

The chain links TRBV18 to TRBJ2-3, with 11 positions matching TRBD2. This CDR3 comprises 16 residues. Trimming removed 3 bases from V and 5 bases from J; junction bases left unmatched: 7. The V gene's germline CDR1 is KGHSH and CDR2 LQKENI. CDR3 amino acids: CASSPPGLAGGDTQYF. Written as DNA, the CDR3 is TGTGCCAGCTCACCGCCAGGACTAGCGGGCGGAGATACGCAGTATTTT.

V is TRBV25-1 and J is TRBJ1-3, with D possibly TRBD1 on 6 matching bases. V shed 0 bases and J shed 4 bases, with 16 bases lying between them. This CDR3 spans 17 amino acids. The V gene's germline CDR1 is MGHDK and CDR2 SYGVNS. The CDR3 DNA is TGTGCCAGCAGTGAATACCAGGGACATTTTCTCGGAAACACCATATATTTT. It specifies CASSEYQGHFLGNTIYF.

J is TRBJ2-3 and V is TRBV30; D is ambiguous. CDR1 is GTSNPN and CDR2 is SVGIG in the germline V gene (reference sequence). The CDR3 loop spans 12 amino acids. Trimming pared 2 bases from V and 4 bases from J, leaving 7 bases between. CDR3 in amino acids: CAWSPGADTQYF. In nucleotides, the CDR3 is TGTGCCTGGAGTCCCGGTGCAGATACGCAGTATTTT.

The gene calls are TRBV2 and TRBJ2-5; D gene uncertain. Trimming stripped 6 bases from V and 5 bases from J, with 13 bases between. The germline CDR1 and CDR2 sequences are SNHLY and FYNNEI. The CDR3 has 13 amino acids. CDR3 DNA sequence: TGTGCCAGCAGCCGCGATCTGAGGGAGACCCAGTACTTC. As protein: CASSRDLRETQYF.

This rearrangement joins TRBV7-8 to TRBJ2-1; D is unclear. This CDR3 is 13 amino acids long. Germline V gene data show CDR1 as SGHVS and CDR2 as FQNEAQ. This CDR3 reads CGSTSTAYNEQFF. The CDR3 nucleotides read TGTGGCTCGACATCAACTGCCTACAATGAGCAGTTCTTC.

V usage is TRBV25-1 and J usage is TRBJ1-2, with D possibly matching TRBD1 (6 bases). Germline values: CDR1 MGHDK, CDR2 SYGVNS. The CDR3 covers 13 residues. V gave up 7 bases and J gave up 6 bases, with 15 bases separating them. CDR3 nucleotide sequence: TGTGCCAGCACCTCAGGGGTTGATGATGGCTACACCTTC. Protein sequence: CASTSGVDDGYTF.

The chain uses TRBV6-5 and TRBJ1-5, with TRBD1 matching over 8 bases. The CDR3 spans 15 residues. CDR1 is MNHEY and CDR2 is SVGAGI in the germline V gene. V gave up 7 bases and J gave up 1 base; unmatched junction bases: 6. DNA of the CDR3: TGTGCCAGCATGGGGGCAGGGGGCAGCAATCAGCCCCAGCATTTT. Encoded protein: CASMGAGGSNQPQHF.